The rows below give T cell receptor beta chains drawn from one sample of a study of chemoradiotherapy in HPV16-positive cancers. Assay used: immunoSEQ multiplex PCR; TCRdb lists only in-frame clones, some missing. Altogether about 25,000 clones are present, less than 95% being singletons, with the ten largest covering approximately 3%. This specimen was acquired from a patient who underwent chemoradiotherapy. The receptors come from a human donor with HPV-associated anogenital cancer. CDR3s include the opening cysteine and the closing phenylalanine or tryptophan. The D gene is left open where the match is weak. Clone size, where shown, is once, few, many, or a class for clones that have expanded.

size: -; V: TRBV2; D: -; J: TRBJ1-1; length: 11; DNA: TGTGCCAGTGGGATGAACACTGAAGCTTTCTTT; CDR3: CASGMNTEAFF
size: -; V: TRBV7-2; D: TRBD1; J: TRBJ1-6; length: 15; DNA: TGTGCCAGCTCCCCTCGGACAGGGGAAAATTCACCCCTCCACTTT; CDR3: CASSPRTGENSPLHF
size: -; V: TRBV20-1; D: -; J: TRBJ2-5; length: 11; DNA: TGCAGTGCTCTCCCCCAAGAGACCCAGTACTTC; CDR3: CSALPQETQYF
size: -; V: TRBV11-2; D: -; J: TRBJ1-1; length: 14; DNA: TGTGCCAGCAGCTTAGATCCTGATGACACTGAAGCTTTCTTT; CDR3: CASSLDPDDTEAFF
size: -; V: TRBV28; D: TRBD1; J: TRBJ2-3; length: 15; DNA: TGTGCCAGCAGGGTCCAGGGGGCAGGCGCAGATACGCAGTATTTT; CDR3: CASRVQGAGADTQYF
size: -; V: TRBV7-9; D: TRBD1; J: TRBJ1-2; length: 14; DNA: TGTGCCAGCAGCCGAGACAGGGGGCCCTATGGCTACACCTTC; CDR3: CASSRDRGPYGYTF
size: -; V: TRBV19; D: -; J: TRBJ2-7; length: 14; DNA: TGTGCCAGTAGTCCCCGGGACAACTACTACGAGCAGTACTTC; CDR3: CASSPRDNYYEQYF
size: -; V: TRBV28; D: -; J: TRBJ1-5; length: 21; DNA: TGTGCCAGCAGTTTGTACCGGCCGGGAACAGGCGATCTTTATAGCAATCAGCCCCAGCATTTT; CDR3: CASSLYRPGTGDLYSNQPQHF
size: -; V: TRBV19; D: -; J: TRBJ1-2; length: 15; DNA: TGTGCCAGTAGCCCTCGGGACACCGCTAACTATGGCTACACCTTC; CDR3: CASSPRDTANYGYTF
size: -; V: TRBV19; D: -; J: TRBJ2-1; length: 16; DNA: TGTGCCAGTAGTAAGGCCCCAGGCAGCTCCTACAATGAGCAGTTCTTC; CDR3: CASSKAPGSSYNEQFF
size: -; V: TRBV5-1; D: -; J: TRBJ2-7; length: 13; DNA: TGCGCCAGCAGCCCCCCGGACTCCTACGAGCAGTACTTC; CDR3: CASSPPDSYEQYF
size: -; V: TRBV6-1; D: TRBD2; J: TRBJ2-3; length: 15; DNA: TGTGCCAGCATCGTAGCGGGAGATAGCCCAGATACGCAGTATTTT; CDR3: CASIVAGDSPDTQYF
size: -; V: TRBV28; D: TRBD2; J: TRBJ2-3; length: 15; DNA: TGTGCCAGCAGTTTTATAGGGAGGGGCGGAGATACGCAGTATTTT; CDR3: CASSFIGRGGDTQYF
size: -; V: TRBV2; D: TRBD2; J: TRBJ2-5; length: 16; DNA: TGTGCCAGCAGTTCAACTAGCGGGAGGGAAGGTCGAACCCAGTACTTC; CDR3: CASSSTSGREGRTQYF
size: -; V: TRBV28; D: TRBD1; J: TRBJ1-2; length: 11; DNA: TGTGCCAGCAGTGGCCCCAGGGACAGTTCCTTC; CDR3: CASSGPRDSSF
size: -; V: TRBV19; D: -; J: TRBJ1-5; length: 16; DNA: TGTGCCAGTAGTACTATAGGACAACTTTTCAATCAGCCCCAGCATTTT; CDR3: CASSTIGQLFNQPQHF
size: -; V: TRBV30; D: TRBD2; J: TRBJ2-2; length: 14; DNA: TGTGCCTTACTTAGCGGGGGGGCCTCCGGGGAGCTGTTTTTT; CDR3: CALLSGGASGELFF
size: once; V: TRBV7-2; D: -; J: TRBJ2-1; length: 16; DNA: TGTGCCAGCAGCCTCCTGGGCAGGGGAGGGAACAATGAGCAGTTCTTC; CDR3: CASSLLGRGGNNEQFF
size: -; V: TRBV6-5; D: TRBD2; J: TRBJ2-7; length: 14; DNA: TGTGCCAGCACCATCGGAGCGGGGTCCTACGAGCAGTACTTC; CDR3: CASTIGAGSYEQYF
size: -; V: TRBV5-1; D: -; J: TRBJ2-7; length: 14; DNA: TGCGCCAGCAGCTTGGCCCGGGTGGGGGACGAGCAGTACTTC; CDR3: CASSLARVGDEQYF
size: -; V: TRBV7-9; D: TRBD2; J: TRBJ2-1; length: 17; DNA: TGTGCCAGCAGCCTAGGGACTAGCGGGAGGTCCTACAATGAGCAGTTCTTC; CDR3: CASSLGTSGRSYNEQFF
size: -; V: TRBV6-1; D: TRBD2; J: TRBJ2-5; length: 14; DNA: TGTGCCAGCCGGTTTGGCGGGGGACAAGAGACCCAGTACTTC; CDR3: CASRFGGGQETQYF
size: -; V: TRBV7-9; D: -; J: TRBJ2-2; length: 17; DNA: TGTGCCAGCAGCCCATCGGGGTACAGGAAACACACCGGGGAGCTGTTTTTT; CDR3: CASSPSGYRKHTGELFF
size: once; V: TRBV21-1; D: -; J: TRBJ1-2; length: 17; DNA: TGTGCCAGCAGCAAGTGGGGAGGGAAGGATACCAACTATGGCTACACCTTC; CDR3: CASSKWGGKDTNYGYTF
size: -; V: TRBV4-1; D: -; J: TRBJ1-4; length: 17; DNA: TGCGCCAGCACCCCGGTTGTCGGGGGGCGAAGGGATGAAAAACTGTTTTTT; CDR3: CASTPVVGGRRDEKLFF
size: -; V: TRBV2; D: -; J: TRBJ1-2; length: 15; DNA: TGTGCCAGCAGAAGTGAACGGGGCACGTCCGTGGGCTACACCTTC; CDR3: CASRSERGTSVGYTF
size: -; V: TRBV6-5; D: -; J: TRBJ2-1; length: 13; DNA: TGTGCCAGCACCACTGGGGCAAAGAATGAGCAGTTCTTC; CDR3: CASTTGAKNEQFF
size: -; V: TRBV5-4; D: -; J: TRBJ1-2; length: 15; DNA: TGTGCCAGCAGCTTGGGGCAGACGCGCCTCTATGGCTACACCTTC; CDR3: CASSLGQTRLYGYTF
size: -; V: TRBV6-1; D: TRBD1; J: TRBJ1-5; length: 14; DNA: TGTGCCAGCACCCGACAGGGGGAGAATCAGCCCCAGCATTTT; CDR3: CASTRQGENQPQHF
size: once; V: TRBV6-1; D: TRBD2; J: TRBJ2-3; length: 15; DNA: TGTGCCACTAGGGGACTAGCGGAGAACACAGATACGCAGTATTTT; CDR3: CATRGLAENTDTQYF
size: -; V: TRBV9; D: -; J: TRBJ2-3; length: 14; DNA: TGTGCCAGCAGCGTTGGGGGATGGACAGATACGCAGTATTTT; CDR3: CASSVGGWTDTQYF
size: once; V: TRBV5-6; D: TRBD1; J: TRBJ2-7; length: 15; DNA: TGTGCCAGCAGCTTAACAGGGGCTAACTCCTACGAGCAGTACTTC; CDR3: CASSLTGANSYEQYF
size: -; V: TRBV9; D: -; J: TRBJ2-3; length: 16; DNA: TGTGCCAGCAGCACAACAGCGGGTGGGGGGACGGATACGCAGTATTTT; CDR3: CASSTTAGGGTDTQYF